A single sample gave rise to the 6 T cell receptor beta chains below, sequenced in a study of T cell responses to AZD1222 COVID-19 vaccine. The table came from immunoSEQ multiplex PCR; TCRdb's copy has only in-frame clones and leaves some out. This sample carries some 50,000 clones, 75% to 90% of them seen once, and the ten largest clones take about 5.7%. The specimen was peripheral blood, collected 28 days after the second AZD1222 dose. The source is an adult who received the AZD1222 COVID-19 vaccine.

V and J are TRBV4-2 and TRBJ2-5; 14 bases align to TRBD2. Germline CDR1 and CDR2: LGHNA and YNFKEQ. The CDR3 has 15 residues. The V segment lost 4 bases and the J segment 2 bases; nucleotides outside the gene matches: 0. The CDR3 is CASSRLAGGQETQYF. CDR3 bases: TGTGCCAGCAGCCGACTAGCGGGGGGGCAAGAGACCCAGTACTTC.

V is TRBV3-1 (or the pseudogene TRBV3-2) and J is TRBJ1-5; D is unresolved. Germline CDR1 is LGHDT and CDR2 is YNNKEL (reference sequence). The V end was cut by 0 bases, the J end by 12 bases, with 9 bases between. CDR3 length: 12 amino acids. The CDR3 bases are TGTGCCAGCAGCCAAGACGGAGGGCGCCAGCATTTT. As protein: CASSQDGGRQHF.

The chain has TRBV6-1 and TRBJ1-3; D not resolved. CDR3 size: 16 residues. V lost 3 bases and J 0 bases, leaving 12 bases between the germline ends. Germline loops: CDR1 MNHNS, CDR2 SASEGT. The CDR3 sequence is CASSEFMTLSGNTIYF. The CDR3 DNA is TGTGCCAGCAGTGAGTTCATGACGCTCTCTGGAAACACCATATATTTT.

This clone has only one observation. CDR3 coding DNA: TGCAGCGTTGAAGCAGGGAGCACAGATACGCAGTATTTT. It encodes CSVEAGSTDTQYF. The rearrangement links TRBV29-1 to TRBJ2-3; D may be TRBD1 (5 bases). Trimming cost V 1 base and J 0 bases, with 5 bases left between them. The CDR3 runs 13 residues. Germline loops: CDR1 SQVTM, CDR2 ANQGSEA.

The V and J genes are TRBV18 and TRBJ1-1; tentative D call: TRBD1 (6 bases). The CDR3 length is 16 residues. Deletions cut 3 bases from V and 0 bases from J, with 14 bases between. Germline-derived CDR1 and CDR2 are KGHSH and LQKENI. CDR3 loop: CASSPPGHLVNTEAFF. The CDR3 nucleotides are TGTGCCAGCTCACCCCCGGGACATCTGGTGAACACTGAAGCTTTCTTT. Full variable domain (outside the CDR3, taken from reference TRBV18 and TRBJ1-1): NAGVMQNPRHLVRRRGQEARLRCSPMKGHSHVYWYRQLPEEGLKFMVYLQKENIIDESGMPKERFSAEFPKEGPSILRIQQVVRGDSAAYFCASSPPGHLVNTEAFFGQGTRLTVV.

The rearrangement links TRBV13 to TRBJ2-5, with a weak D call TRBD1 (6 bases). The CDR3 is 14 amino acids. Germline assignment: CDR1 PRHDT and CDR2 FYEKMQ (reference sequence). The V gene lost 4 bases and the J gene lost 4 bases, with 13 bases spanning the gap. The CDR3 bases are TGTGCCAGCAGCTCGGGACACGTAGGAGAGACCCAGTACTTC. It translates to CASSSGHVGETQYF.